These 6 T cell receptor beta chains were all obtained from the same sample, sequenced in a study of T cell repertoires in cytomegalovirus infection. TCRdb called the reads again in MiXCR, with one record for every CDR3 protein. The table has more than 400,000 distinct CDR3 sequences, roughly 29% seen once. Sample: PBMCs. These TCRs come from a human donor in good health (CMV status not recorded). Some clones in this sample may be carry-over from other donors' samples.

The table lists this clonotype with a few counts. The rearrangement joins TRBV7-9 to TRBJ2-3, with D possibly matching TRBD2 (6 bases). Germline V gene lookup returns CDR1 SEHNR and CDR2 FQNEAQ (reference sequence). The germline V and J ends were trimmed by 2 bases and 1 base, with 10 bases remaining between them. The length of the CDR3 is 15 residues. As DNA, the CDR3 is TGTGCCAGCAGCTTACGGGGGTTCGGCACAGATACGCAGTATTTT. This gives the protein CASSLRGFGTDTQYF.

The V call is TRBV6-1, the J call TRBJ2-1; no reliable D call. CDR1 MNHNS and CDR2 SASEGT come from the germline V gene. The CDR3 covers 15 residues. Trimming took off 3 bases at V and 0 bases at J, with 9 bases between the two ends. Here the CDR3 reads CASSESRSSYNEQFF. The CDR3 nucleotides are TGTGCCAGCAGTGAGTCCAGGAGCTCCTACAATGAGCAGTTCTTC.

The rearrangement joins TRBV6-2 or TRBV6-3 to TRBJ1-1; D remains ambiguous. The CDR3 totals 14 residues. Germline V gene data show CDR1 as MNHEY and CDR2 as SVGEGT. The V gene lost 7 bases and the J gene lost 4 bases, with 16 bases spanning the gap. The DNA for the CDR3 is TGTGCCAGCACGAGCGACATGTCCTCCACTGAAGCTTTCTTT. This codes for CASTSDMSSTEAFF.

A few counts support this clonotype. The chain uses TRBV27 and TRBJ2-7, with D perhaps TRBD2 (6 bases). There are 18 residues in the CDR3. Germline values: CDR1 MNHEY, CDR2 SMNVEV (reference sequence). Trimming cost V 3 bases and J 0 bases, with 21 bases left between them. The CDR3: CASSLGAPWGESSYEQYF. CDR3 DNA: TGTGCCAGCAGTTTGGGCGCCCCGTGGGGGGAGAGCTCCTACGAGCAGTACTTC.

The CDR3 nucleotides are TGTGCCTCAGCCCGGACCGAGAGCTCCTACGAGCAGTACGTC. It codes for CASARTESSYEQYV. The chain recombines TRBV7-9 with TRBJ2-7; D call uncertain. This CDR3 is built from 14 residues. Trimming left V 11 bases short and J 0 bases short, with 17 bases between. Germline V gene lookup returns CDR1 SEHNR and CDR2 FQNEAQ (reference sequence).

This clonotype was counted ten times or more. The CDR3 spells CASTQPGKETQYF. Here the CDR3 DNA reads TGTGCCAGCACCCAACCGGGGAAAGAGACCCAGTACTTC. J is TRBJ2-5 and V is TRBV12-3 or TRBV12-4, with a tentative D call TRBD2 (5 bases). Trimming removed 7 bases from V and 3 bases from J, with 12 bases in between. This CDR3 region has 13 residues.